The clone carrying this TCR beta chain was recorded a few times. Antigen: not known. CDR1 KGHDR and CDR2 SFDVKD come from the germline V gene. V lost 5 bases and J 3 bases, leaving 7 bases between the germline ends. This CDR3 comprises 13 residues. This specimen belongs to a study of identical twins. General study points: Memory repertoires showed no such pattern, whereas abundant cord blood beta clonotypes carried fewer insertions.

Healthy Caucasians, and only they, were the donors. Template switching added a universal primer binding site, and final cDNA carried unique molecular identifiers. TCRdb reprocessed the 5' RACE reads via MiXCR and lists one record per CDR3 protein. The table lists about 890,000 distinct CDR3 sequences, around 12% of them singletons. The data also belong to a second study, concerning yellow fever vaccine responses in identical twins.

The sequenced sample consisted of PBMCs. This receptor was obtained from a woman between 18 and 29 years old in good health. The V call is TRBV24-1, the J call TRBJ1-5; D gene ambiguous. This chain's CDR3 is CATSGLNNQPQHF. In DNA form, the CDR3 reads TGTGCCACCAGTGGTCTGAACAATCAGCCCCAGCATTTT.